This TCR beta chain derives from a study of PD-1 blockade in mismatch repair-deficient tumors (dated by TCRdb to 2015 to 2018). General notes on the study: Between September 2013 and 2016, the trial enrolled around 89 consecutive patients with approximately 13 mismatch repair-deficient cancer types, every one of whom had been previously treated and was progressing. Tumor-associated T cell clones in the peripheral blood of patients responding to PD-1 blockade were tracked using deep sequencing of TCR CDR3 regions. What the research found in general, with its limitations: After pembrolizumab, tumor-resident clones, which were often undetectable in blood before treatment, expanded rapidly and then contracted, generally ahead of radiologic responses.

Mismatch repair deficiency was established in every enrolled patient by polymerase chain reaction or immunohistochemistry. TCR sequencing was performed for a few patients who responded to pembrolizumab therapy. The phase II trial prospectively evaluated PD-1 blockade with pembrolizumab in advanced mismatch repair-deficient cancers, independent of tissue of origin. Peripheral blood T cell samples were gathered serially, both before PD-1 blockade started and at multiple time points afterward. Blood sampling times were expressed in weeks after the first pembrolizumab dose. The CDR3 starts with the cysteine, ends with the phenylalanine, and has 12 residues. Of all the DNA, just the CDR3 is kept, 36 bases in frame from base 1. Via the germline V gene (reference sequence), CDR1 is GTSNPN and CDR2 SVGIG. At the junction V is shortened by 4 bases and J by 4 bases, with 10 bases in between. The library was generated by the immunoSEQ multiplex PCR assay. TCRdb obtained this table from immuneACCESS and retained in-frame rearrangements with V and J assigned. These tables miss some clones; where compared with another copy, unresolved V genes account for less than half of the shortfall, and the remainder is unexplained. Recorded for this sample are some 19,000 clones; around 79% of them occurred a single time. The top ten hold less than 1.5% of the sample.

In the case of this clone: The antigen it recognizes is unknown. Base qualities are missing; no much larger clone stands one base away.

This receptor was obtained from an adult with mismatch repair-deficient cancer. The chain employs TRBV30 and TRBJ1-1; a tentative D call is TRBD1 (5 bases match). The sample consisted of PBMCs, taken 52 weeks after starting pembrolizumab. The sequenced DNA: TGTGCCTGGATAGGAGGGGTCACTGAAGCTTTCTTT. It translates to CAWIGGVTEAFF.